What follows describes a single TCR beta chain. The antigen it binds to is not known. No base-level quality is on record; no much larger clone is a single base apart. This entry comes from a study of early T cells in non-severe SARS-CoV-2 infection (TCRdb year 2021). In terms of the full investigation: Because TCR sequencing was done on bulk RNA from unsorted whole blood, the alpha and beta chains could not be paired. What the research found in general, with its limitations: Matching against VDJdb was skewed toward anti-spike CD8 responses, likely underestimated virus-specific expansions, and missed private and CD4 specificities.

A case-control design nested within a healthcare worker cohort in London, UK, was used, with weekly nasopharyngeal swab PCR tests and blood sampling performed. Healthcare workers were enrolled in the week of the UK lockdown, from 23 to 31 March 2020, and were followed every week for up to about 15 weeks. Libraries were constructed by 5' RACE. Sequencing used a NextSeq 500. In the TCR library protocol, unique molecular identifiers were attached to individual cDNA molecules to correct for PCR bias and sequencing error. Both TCR alpha and beta chains were sequenced, and tight co-correlation was observed between alpha and beta sequence abundances in each sample. The authors processed their data as follows. Decombinator V4 was used to perform V gene, J gene and CDR3 annotation of TCR sequences. Expanded TCRs were defined as changing significantly between any two time points under a Poisson model with p below 0.0001. TCR abundances were normalised to the total number of TCRs sequenced in each sample and reported as counts per million. TRAV1-2 paired with TRAJ12, TRAJ20 or TRAJ33 defined MAIT TCRs, while TRAV10 paired with TRAJ18 defined iNKT TCRs. VDJdb, accessed on 1 November 2021, was searched for TCRs annotated for CMV, EBV and SARS-CoV-2, and TCRs annotated for more than one antigen were excluded. In TCRdb, the public reads were trimmed at Q25 with fastp and aligned with MiXCR, with productive beta chains retained. Every entry covers one CDR3 protein and lists the most common genes and DNA from its rows. For this entry, the V and J calls and clone size follow TCRdb and not the study's own pipeline. The sample yields fewer than 85,000 distinct CDR3 sequences; 13% to 15% were counted once. The leading ten clones occupy about 4% of the sample.

CDR1 and CDR2 were assigned from the germline V gene as SGHRS and YFSETQ. V drops 1 base and J drops 2 bases, leaving 6 bases in between. The CDR3 has 14 amino acids, counting the end cysteine and phenylalanine. Of all the DNA, just the CDR3 is kept, 42 bases in frame from base 1. The sequenced sample was whole blood, obtained at baseline. This TCR derives from an adult who was a healthcare worker with PCR-confirmed SARS-CoV-2 infection or an uninfected control (not recorded which). This receptor chain uses TRBV5-1 and TRBJ2-2, with the D gene not confidently named. The DNA sequence reads TGCGCCAGCAGCTTGATAGAAAACACCGGGGAGCTGTTTTTT. Translated, it gives CASSLIENTGELFF. Joined to the reference TRBV5-1 and TRBJ2-2 proteins, this CDR3 gives the full variable domain: KAGVTQTPRYLIKTRGQQVTLSCSPISGHRSVSWYQQTPGQGLQFLFEYFSETQRNKGNFPGRFSGRQFSNSRSEMNVSTLELGDSALYLCASSLIENTGELFFGEGSRLTVL.